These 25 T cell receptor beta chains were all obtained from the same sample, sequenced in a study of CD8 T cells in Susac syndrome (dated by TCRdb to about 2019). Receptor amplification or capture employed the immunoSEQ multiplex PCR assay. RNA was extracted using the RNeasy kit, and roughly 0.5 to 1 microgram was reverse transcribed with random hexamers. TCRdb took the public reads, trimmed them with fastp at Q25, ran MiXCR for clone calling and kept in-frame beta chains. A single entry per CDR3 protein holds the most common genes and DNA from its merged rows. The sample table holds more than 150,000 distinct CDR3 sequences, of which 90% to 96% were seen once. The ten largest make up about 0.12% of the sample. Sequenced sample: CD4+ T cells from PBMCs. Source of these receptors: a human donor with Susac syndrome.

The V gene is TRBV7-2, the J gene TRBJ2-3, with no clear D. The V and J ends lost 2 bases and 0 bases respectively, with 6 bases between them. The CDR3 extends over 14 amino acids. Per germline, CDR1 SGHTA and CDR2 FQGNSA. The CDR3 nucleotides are TGTGCCAGCAGCTTATCACCTAGCACAGATACGCAGTATTTT. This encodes CASSLSPSTDTQYF.

The CDR3 here is CASSQTQGPHTEAFF. The CDR3 DNA follows: TGTGCCAGCAGCCAGACACAGGGACCGCACACTGAAGCTTTCTTT. J is TRBJ1-1 and V is TRBV3-1; possible D gene TRBD1, 6 bases. Deletions cut 3 bases from V and 3 bases from J, with 14 bases between. This CDR3 region has 15 residues. Germline V gene sequence: CDR1 LGHDT, CDR2 YNNKEL (reference sequence).

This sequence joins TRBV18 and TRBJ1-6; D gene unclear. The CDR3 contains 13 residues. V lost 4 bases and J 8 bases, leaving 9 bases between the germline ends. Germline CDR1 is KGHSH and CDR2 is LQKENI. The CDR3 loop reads CASSQGSDSPLHF. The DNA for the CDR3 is TGTGCCAGCTCACAAGGGTCCGATTCACCCCTCCACTTT.

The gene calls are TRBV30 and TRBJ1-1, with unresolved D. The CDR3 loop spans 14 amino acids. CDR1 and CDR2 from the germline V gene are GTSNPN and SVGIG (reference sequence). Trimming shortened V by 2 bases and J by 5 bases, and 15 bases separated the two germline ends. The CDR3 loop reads CAWSLQGFETEAFF. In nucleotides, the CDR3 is TGTGCCTGGAGTCTCCAAGGGTTCGAAACTGAAGCTTTCTTT.

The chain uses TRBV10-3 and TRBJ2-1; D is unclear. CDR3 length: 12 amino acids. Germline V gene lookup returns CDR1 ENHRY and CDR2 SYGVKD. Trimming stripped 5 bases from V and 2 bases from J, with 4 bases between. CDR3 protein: CAISPTYNEQFF. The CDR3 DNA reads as TGTGCCATCAGTCCCACCTACAATGAGCAGTTCTTC.

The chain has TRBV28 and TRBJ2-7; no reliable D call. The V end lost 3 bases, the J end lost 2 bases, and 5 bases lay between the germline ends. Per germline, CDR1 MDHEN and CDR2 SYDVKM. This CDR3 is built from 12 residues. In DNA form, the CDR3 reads TGTGCCAGCAGTTTTGGGGCCTACGAGCAGTACTTC. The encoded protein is CASSFGAYEQYF.

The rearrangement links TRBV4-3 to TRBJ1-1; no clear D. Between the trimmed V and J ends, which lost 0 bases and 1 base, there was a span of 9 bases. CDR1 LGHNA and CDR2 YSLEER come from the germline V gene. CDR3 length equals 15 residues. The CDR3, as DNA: TGCGCCAGCAGCCAAGATGTTGGAGAGAACACTGAAGCTTTCTTT. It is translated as CASSQDVGENTEAFF.

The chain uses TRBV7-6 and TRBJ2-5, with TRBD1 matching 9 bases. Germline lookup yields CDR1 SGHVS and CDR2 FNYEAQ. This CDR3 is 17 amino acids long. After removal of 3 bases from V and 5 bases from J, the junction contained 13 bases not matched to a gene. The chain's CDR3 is CASSLGLTGGAWETQYF. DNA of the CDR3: TGTGCCAGCAGCTTGGGGTTAACAGGGGGCGCTTGGGAGACCCAGTACTTC.

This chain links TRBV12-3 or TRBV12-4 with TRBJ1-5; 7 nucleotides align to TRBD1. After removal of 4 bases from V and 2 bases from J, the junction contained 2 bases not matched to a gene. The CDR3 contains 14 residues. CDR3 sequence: CASSSTGGNQPQHF. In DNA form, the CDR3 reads TGTGCCAGCAGTTCCACAGGGGGCAATCAGCCCCAGCATTTT.

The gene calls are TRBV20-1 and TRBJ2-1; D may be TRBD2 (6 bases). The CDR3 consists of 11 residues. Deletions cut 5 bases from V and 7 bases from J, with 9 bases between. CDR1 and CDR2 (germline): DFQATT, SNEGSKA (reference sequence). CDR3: CSARLVNEQFF. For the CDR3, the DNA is TGCAGTGCTCGACTAGTAAATGAGCAGTTCTTC.

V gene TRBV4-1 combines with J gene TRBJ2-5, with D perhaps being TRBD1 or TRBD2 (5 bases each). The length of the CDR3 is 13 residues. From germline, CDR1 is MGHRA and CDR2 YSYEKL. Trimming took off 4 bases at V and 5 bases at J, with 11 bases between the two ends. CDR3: CASSLEGWETQYF. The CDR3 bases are TGCGCCAGCAGCCTTGAGGGGTGGGAGACCCAGTACTTC.

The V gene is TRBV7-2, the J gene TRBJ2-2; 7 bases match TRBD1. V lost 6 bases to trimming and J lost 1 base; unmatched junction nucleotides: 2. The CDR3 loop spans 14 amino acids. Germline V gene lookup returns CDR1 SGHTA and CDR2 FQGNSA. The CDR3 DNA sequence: TGTGCCAGCAGTAACAGGGGGAACACCGGGGAGCTGTTTTTT. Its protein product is CASSNRGNTGELFF.

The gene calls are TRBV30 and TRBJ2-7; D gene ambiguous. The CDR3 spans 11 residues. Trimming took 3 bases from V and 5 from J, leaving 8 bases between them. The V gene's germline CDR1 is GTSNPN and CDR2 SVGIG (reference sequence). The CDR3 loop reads CAWRDHNEQYF. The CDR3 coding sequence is TGTGCCTGGAGAGACCACAACGAGCAGTACTTC. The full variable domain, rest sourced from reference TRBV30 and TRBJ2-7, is SQTIHQWPATLVQPVGSPLSLECTVEGTSNPNLYWYRQAAGRGLQLLFYSVGIGQISSEVPQNLSASRPQDRQFILSSKKLLLSDSGFYLCAWRDHNEQYFGPGTRLTVT.

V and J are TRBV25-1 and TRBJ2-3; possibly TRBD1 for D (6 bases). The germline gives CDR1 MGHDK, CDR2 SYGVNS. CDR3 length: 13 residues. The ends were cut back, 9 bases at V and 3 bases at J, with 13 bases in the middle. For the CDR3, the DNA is TGTGCCAGAGACCCAGGGGTGACAGATACGCAGTATTTT. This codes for CARDPGVTDTQYF.

The DNA of the CDR3 is TGTGCCAGCAGTTACGCACGGGGACTTTCTCAGTACTTC. Translated: CASSYARGLSQYF. The chain links TRBV6-6 to TRBJ2-4, with D possibly matching TRBD2 (6 bases). Germline assignment: CDR1 MNHNY and CDR2 SVGAGI (reference sequence). V dropped 2 bases and J dropped 12 bases, with 14 bases sitting between them. The CDR3 is made up of 13 amino acids.

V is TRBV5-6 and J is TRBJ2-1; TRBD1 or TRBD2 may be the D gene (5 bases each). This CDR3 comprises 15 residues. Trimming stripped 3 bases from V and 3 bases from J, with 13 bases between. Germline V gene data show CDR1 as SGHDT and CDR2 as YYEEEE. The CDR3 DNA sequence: TGTGCCAGCAGCTACCGGGACGGAGGCTACAATGAGCAGTTCTTC. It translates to CASSYRDGGYNEQFF.

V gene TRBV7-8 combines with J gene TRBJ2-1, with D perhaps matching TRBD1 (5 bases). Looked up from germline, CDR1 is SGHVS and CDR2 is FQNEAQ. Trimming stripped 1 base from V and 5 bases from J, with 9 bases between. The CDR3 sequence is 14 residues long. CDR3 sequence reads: CASSLVGRDNEQFF. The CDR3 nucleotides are TGTGCCAGCAGCTTAGTAGGCAGGGACAATGAGCAGTTCTTC.

The CDR3: CASFADHTDTQYF. The CDR3 DNA reads as TGTGCCAGCTTCGCGGATCACACAGATACGCAGTATTTT. The rearrangement uses TRBV6-2 or TRBV6-3 and TRBJ2-3; D not certain. Germline CDR1 is MNHEY and CDR2 is SVGEGT. Between the trimmed V and J ends, which lost 8 bases and 2 bases, there was a span of 11 bases. The CDR3 has 13 residues.

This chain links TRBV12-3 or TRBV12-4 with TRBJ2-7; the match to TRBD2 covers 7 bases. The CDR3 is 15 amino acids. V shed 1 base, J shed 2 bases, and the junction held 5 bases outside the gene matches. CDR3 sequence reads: CASSLGGSITYEQYF. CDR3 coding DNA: TGTGCCAGCAGTTTAGGCGGGAGTATAACCTACGAGCAGTACTTC.

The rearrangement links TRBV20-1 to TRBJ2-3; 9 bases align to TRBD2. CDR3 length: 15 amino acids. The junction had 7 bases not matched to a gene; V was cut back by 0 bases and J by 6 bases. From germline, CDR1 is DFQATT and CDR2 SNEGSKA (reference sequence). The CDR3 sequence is CSARDGGTSLDTQYF. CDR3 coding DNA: TGCAGTGCTAGAGATGGGGGGACTAGCTTGGATACGCAGTATTTT.

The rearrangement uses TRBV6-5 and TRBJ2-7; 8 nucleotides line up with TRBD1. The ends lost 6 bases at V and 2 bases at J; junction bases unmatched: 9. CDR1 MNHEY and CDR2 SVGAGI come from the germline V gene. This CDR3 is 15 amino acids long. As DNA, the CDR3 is TGTGCCAGCAGCCCCGGGACAGGAATTACCTACGAGCAGTACGTC. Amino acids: CASSPGTGITYEQYV.

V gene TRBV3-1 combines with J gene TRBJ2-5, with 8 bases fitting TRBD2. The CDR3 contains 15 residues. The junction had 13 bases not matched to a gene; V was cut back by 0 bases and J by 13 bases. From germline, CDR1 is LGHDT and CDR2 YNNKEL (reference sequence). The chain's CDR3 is CASSQEGQAGAPVYF. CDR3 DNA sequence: TGTGCCAGCAGCCAAGAAGGTCAAGCGGGGGCCCCAGTGTACTTC.

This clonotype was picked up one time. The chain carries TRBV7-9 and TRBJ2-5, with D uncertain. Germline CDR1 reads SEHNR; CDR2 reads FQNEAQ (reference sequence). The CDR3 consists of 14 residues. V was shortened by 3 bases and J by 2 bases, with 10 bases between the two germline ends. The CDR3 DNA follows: TGTGCCAGCAGCTTTAGTGGGCCTCAAGAGACCCAGTACTTC. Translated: CASSFSGPQETQYF.

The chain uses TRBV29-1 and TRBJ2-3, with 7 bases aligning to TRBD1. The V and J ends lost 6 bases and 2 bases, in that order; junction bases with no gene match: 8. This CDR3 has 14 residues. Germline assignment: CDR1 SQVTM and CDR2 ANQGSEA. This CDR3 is CSVDRTGNTDTQYF. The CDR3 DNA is TGCAGCGTCGACCGGACAGGAAACACAGATACGCAGTATTTT.

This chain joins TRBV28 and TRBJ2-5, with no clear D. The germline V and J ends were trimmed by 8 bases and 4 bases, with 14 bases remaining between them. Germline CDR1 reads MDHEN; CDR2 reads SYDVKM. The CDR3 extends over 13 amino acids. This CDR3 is CASQRNNLETQYF. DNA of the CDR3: TGTGCCAGCCAAAGAAACAACCTAGAGACCCAGTACTTC.